These 32 T cell receptor beta chains came from one sample sequenced in a study of blood T cell repertoires in COVID-19. Some clones are missing from TCRdb's copy, which holds only in-frame ones; the method was immunoSEQ multiplex PCR. Here the sample spans approximately 280,000 clones, approximately 83% being singletons. Sample: peripheral blood. These receptors were taken from a woman in her twenties or thirties who had recovered from COVID-19.

The rearrangement uses TRBV5-1 and TRBJ1-6; D remains ambiguous. The length of the CDR3 is 15 residues. V was clipped by 5 bases and J by 0 bases, with 9 bases between them. From germline, CDR1 is SGHRS and CDR2 YFSETQ. CDR3 coding DNA: TGCGCCAGCAGGGAGGTTAGCTCCTATAATTCACCCCTCCACTTT. Residues: CASREVSSYNSPLHF. Looking up the rest from reference TRBV5-1 and TRBJ1-6 gives the full variable domain: KAGVTQTPRYLIKTRGQQVTLSCSPISGHRSVSWYQQTPGQGLQFLFEYFSETQRNKGNFPGRFSGRQFSNSRSEMNVSTLELGDSALYLCASREVSSYNSPLHFGNGTRLTVT.

This sequence joins TRBV7-2 and TRBJ2-3, with 7 positions matching TRBD2. Germline-derived CDR1 and CDR2 are SGHTA and FQGNSA. The length of the CDR3 is 16 residues. J was trimmed by 1 base and V by 1 base; bases with no gene match: 5. The CDR3 DNA sequence: TGTGCCAGCAGCTTAGTTCCCCTAGCGGGCACAGATACGCAGTATTTT. This encodes CASSLVPLAGTDTQYF.

The chain joins TRBV27 to TRBJ2-6, with 9 nucleotides matching TRBD1. There are 18 residues in the CDR3. The trim removed 5 bases at V and 2 bases at J, leaving 10 bases unmatched. The V gene's germline CDR1 is MNHEY and CDR2 SMNVEV (reference sequence). This chain's CDR3 is CASSDIPGTGTGANVLTF. The CDR3, as DNA: TGTGCCAGCAGTGATATCCCCGGGACAGGGACTGGGGCCAACGTCCTGACTTTC.

The chain couples TRBV6-5 to TRBJ2-3; TRBD2 is a possible D gene (6 bases). The CDR3 covers 16 residues. Germline lookup yields CDR1 MNHEY and CDR2 SVGAGI. V dropped 2 bases and J dropped 4 bases, with 16 bases sitting between them. The DNA for the CDR3 is TGTGCCAGCAGTTACCTTCTGGCGGGCGGGGCAGATACGCAGTATTTT. This encodes CASSYLLAGGADTQYF.

This sequence joins TRBV10-3 and TRBJ2-1, with D maybe TRBD2 (7 bases). This CDR3 is built from 15 residues. V lost 3 bases, J lost 1 base, and 10 bases lay in between. In germline, CDR1 is ENHRY, CDR2 SYGVKD. In nucleotides, the CDR3 is TGTGCCATCAGTGACGAGGGGGGGTCCTACAATGAGCAGTTCTTC. Encoded protein: CAISDEGGSYNEQFF.

V is TRBV28 and J is TRBJ2-7; 13 bases map to TRBD2. CDR1 is MDHEN and CDR2 is SYDVKM in the germline V gene. V trimming: 6 bases; J trimming: 4 bases; junction bases outside the gene matches: 9. The CDR3 totals 16 residues. Written as DNA, the CDR3 is TGTGCCAGCAGCCAAATAGGACTAGCGGGAGATTACGAGCAGTACTTC. Translated, it gives CASSQIGLAGDYEQYF. The variable domain in full, with the rest retrieved from reference TRBV28 and TRBJ2-7, is DVKVTQSSRYLVKRTGEKVFLECVQDMDHENMFWYRQDPGLGLRLIYFSYDVKMKEKGDIPEGYSVSREKKERFSLILESASTNQTSMYLCASSQIGLAGDYEQYFGPGTRLTVT.

Details on this clone: A read error may account for a junction end that differs from germline. The genes are TRBV7-2 and TRBJ2-4; TRBD2 matches at 16 bases. There are 14 residues in the CDR3. Germline V gene sequence: CDR1 SGHTA, CDR2 FQGNSA. The CDR3 loop reads CASSSGLAGGSGDF. The CDR3 DNA sequence: TGTGCCAGCAGCTCGGGACTAGCGGGGGGGTCGGGGGACTTC.

To note about this clone: At one end the junction does not follow the germline gene, possibly because of a read error. V is TRBV11-2 and J is TRBJ2-3; 7 bases line up with TRBD2. CDR1 and CDR2 (germline): SGHAT, FQNNGV. This CDR3 has 17 residues. The CDR3 loop reads CASSLEGWAGATNTQYF. CDR3 DNA: TGTGCCAGCAGCTTAGAAGGGTGGGCGGGAGCCACAAATACGCAGTATTTT.

V usage is TRBV28 and J usage is TRBJ2-2; D is ambiguous. V lost 3 bases, J lost 7 bases, and 6 bases lay in between. Germline V gene sequence: CDR1 MDHEN, CDR2 SYDVKM. The CDR3 totals 12 residues. The CDR3 reads CASSFQVGELFF. CDR3 coding DNA: TGTGCCAGCAGTTTTCAGGTCGGGGAGCTGTTTTTT.

V is TRBV4-1 and J is TRBJ2-4; D might be TRBD2 (6 bases). Trimming stripped 3 bases from V and 8 bases from J, with 8 bases between. The CDR3 length is 12 residues. Germline lookup yields CDR1 MGHRA and CDR2 YSYEKL. The CDR3 DNA follows: TGCGCCAGCAGCCATATAGCGGACATTCAGTACTTC. It codes for CASSHIADIQYF.

This chain links TRBV4-1 with TRBJ1-2; 9 nucleotides agree with TRBD1. The CDR3 consists of 14 residues. Losses at the gene ends were 9 bases for V and 5 bases for J; bases not matched to a gene: 10. The germline gives CDR1 MGHRA, CDR2 YSYEKL. The CDR3 spells CASRPGQGMYGYTF. The CDR3 DNA sequence: TGCGCCAGTAGGCCGGGACAGGGAATGTATGGCTACACCTTC.

The rearrangement joins TRBV27 to TRBJ2-3, with a weak D call TRBD2 (6 bases). The CDR3 has 16 amino acids. The germline V and J ends were trimmed by 1 base and 5 bases, with 16 bases remaining between them. Germline loops: CDR1 MNHEY, CDR2 SMNVEV (reference sequence). The CDR3 DNA follows: TGTGCCAGCAGTTTATGGAAACGGGAGTTGGTAGATACGCAGTATTTT. The encoded protein is CASSLWKRELVDTQYF.

The chain is built from TRBV4-3 and TRBJ1-2; 11 nucleotides align to TRBD1. J was trimmed by 6 bases and V by 0 bases; bases with no gene match: 6. CDR1 LGHNA and CDR2 YSLEER come from the germline V gene. CDR3 length: 16 residues. The CDR3 coding sequence is TGCGCCAGCAGCCAAGATCGAGGGACAGGGGGAAATGGCTACACCTTC. This codes for CASSQDRGTGGNGYTF.

V and J are TRBV5-1 and TRBJ2-1, with a possible D match to TRBD2 (5 bases). The CDR3 extends over 13 amino acids. Per the germline V gene, CDR1 is SGHRS and CDR2 is YFSETQ. V was trimmed by 4 bases and J by 2 bases, leaving 7 bases between them. The CDR3 region is CASSTLAYNEQFF. The CDR3 DNA is TGCGCCAGCAGCACACTAGCCTACAATGAGCAGTTCTTC.

This clone has only a few counts. The CDR3, as DNA: TGTGCCTGGCGGACAGGGGGCGCAGACACCGGGGAGCTGTTTTTT. It is translated as CAWRTGGADTGELFF. The rearrangement joins TRBV30 to TRBJ2-2; 11 nucleotides match TRBD1. V lost 5 bases, J lost 3 bases, and 5 bases stayed unmatched. The CDR3 length is 15 residues. CDR1 GTSNPN and CDR2 SVGIG come from the germline V gene (reference sequence).

The V call is TRBV5-4, the J call TRBJ2-1; 10 bases match TRBD2. The CDR3 runs to 16 residues. CDR1 SGHNT and CDR2 YYREEE come from the germline V gene (reference sequence). After removal of 0 bases from V and 3 bases from J, the junction contained 3 bases not matched to a gene. The CDR3 loop is CASSLGIAGGYNEQFF. In DNA, the CDR3 is TGTGCCAGCAGCTTGGGGATAGCGGGGGGCTACAATGAGCAGTTCTTC.

For this clone: Other DNA variants within this sample encode the same CDR3. This chain links TRBV30 with TRBJ1-5; D is ambiguous. Trimming shortened V by 0 bases and J by 3 bases, and 12 bases separated the two germline ends. The germline V gene has CDR1 GTSNPN and CDR2 SVGIG (reference sequence). This CDR3 has 15 residues. This CDR3 is CAWSVLGSPNQPQHF. Here the CDR3 DNA reads TGTGCCTGGAGTGTACTTGGGAGCCCCAATCAGCCCCAGCATTTT. Full variable domain (remainder filled in from reference TRBV30 and TRBJ1-5): SQTIHQWPATLVQPVGSPLSLECTVEGTSNPNLYWYRQAAGRGLQLLFYSVGIGQISSEVPQNLSASRPQDRQFILSSKKLLLSDSGFYLCAWSVLGSPNQPQHFGDGTRLSIL.

This clone appeared a single time. This chain joins TRBV14 and TRBJ2-7; 8 positions match TRBD1. Germline assignment: CDR1 SGHDN and CDR2 FVKESK. The junction had 12 bases not matched to a gene; V was cut back by 10 bases and J by 4 bases. This CDR3 has 14 amino acids. CDR3: CAIGLWDRRYEQYF. CDR3 coding DNA: TGTGCCATCGGCCTCTGGGACAGGCGGTACGAGCAGTACTTC.

V usage is TRBV24-1 and J usage is TRBJ2-5; TRBD2 aligns across 14 bases. The CDR3 sequence is 17 residues long. The V and J ends lost 4 bases and 3 bases, in that order; junction bases with no gene match: 6. Germline V gene data show CDR1 as KGHDR and CDR2 as SFDVKD. CDR3 in amino acids: CATSDPGLAGDEETQYF. The CDR3 DNA sequence: TGTGCCACCAGTGACCCGGGACTAGCGGGGGACGAAGAGACCCAGTACTTC.

The chain uses TRBV21-1 and TRBJ1-1. TRBV21-1 is designated a pseudogene. The CDR3 covers 12 residues. DNA of the CDR3: TGTGCCAGCAGCAAAGATCGGAGTGGAGCTTTCTTT. Its translation is CASSKDRSGAFF.

This clone was counted a single time. The gene calls are TRBV5-4 and TRBJ2-5, with TRBD2 matching over 9 bases. This CDR3 is built from 15 residues. V dropped 4 bases and J dropped 3; count of bases not matched to a gene: 7. Germline V CDR1 and CDR2: SGHNT, YYREEE (reference sequence). DNA for the CDR3: TGTGCCAGCAGCCATAGCGGGAGAGAGGAAGAGACCCAGTACTTC. Its translation: CASSHSGREEETQYF.

The V gene is TRBV6-5, the J gene TRBJ1-4; no clear D gene. V lost 2 bases and J lost 10, with 14 bases in between. This CDR3 has 14 amino acids. Germline-derived CDR1 and CDR2 are MNHEY and SVGAGI. In DNA form, the CDR3 reads TGTGCCAGCAGTTACGGCGGGAGTTCTCGAAAACTGTTTTTT. This gives the protein CASSYGGSSRKLFF.

The chain uses TRBV5-1 and TRBJ2-2; D gene ambiguous. The CDR3 is made up of 14 amino acids. Germline V CDR1 and CDR2: SGHRS, YFSETQ. With 4 bases removed from V and 0 bases from J, the gap between germline ends came to 7 bases. CDR3 sequence: CASSELANTGELFF. CDR3 DNA: TGCGCCAGCAGCGAGCTCGCGAACACCGGGGAGCTGTTTTTT.

This clone has just one count. The rearrangement links TRBV19 to TRBJ1-1; TRBD1 aligns across 7 bases. The CDR3 contains 15 residues. Germline CDR1 reads LNHDA; CDR2 reads SQIVND (reference sequence). The V and J ends lost 4 bases and 2 bases, in that order; junction bases with no gene match: 7. The CDR3 coding sequence is TGTGCCAGTAGTACCCTCGGGACAGATAACACTGAAGCTTTCTTT. This translates into CASSTLGTDNTEAFF.

The CDR3 nucleotides are TGTGCCAGCAGCCACGGGAGGACTGAGCAGTTCTTC. It codes for CASSHGRTEQFF. The chain recombines TRBV3-1 (or the pseudogene TRBV3-2) with TRBJ2-1, with 7 bases fitting TRBD2. The CDR3 runs to 12 residues. Germline loops: CDR1 LGHDT, CDR2 YNNKEL (reference sequence). Trimming removed 3 bases from V and 9 bases from J; junction bases left unmatched: 2.

V usage is TRBV10-1 and J usage is TRBJ1-1; 7 nucleotides agree with TRBD1. Germline assignment: CDR1 WNHNN and CDR2 SYGVQD (reference sequence). V lost 3 bases and J lost 0; bases outside the gene matches: 4. This CDR3 contains 15 residues. CDR3 nucleotides: TGCGCCAGCAGTGACCCCGGACAGGTGAACACTGAAGCTTTCTTT. Its protein is CASSDPGQVNTEAFF.

CDR3 amino acids: CASRLAGANEQFF. As DNA, the CDR3 is TGTGCCAGCAGACTAGCGGGAGCCAATGAGCAGTTCTTC. This rearrangement joins TRBV7-3 to TRBJ2-1; 11 bases align to TRBD2. This CDR3 has 13 residues. CDR1 SGHTA and CDR2 FQGTGA come from the germline V gene. Losses at the gene ends were 6 bases for V and 6 bases for J; bases not matched to a gene: 1.

The CDR3 region has the DNA TGTGCCAGCAGACGGGACAGCCTGAACACTGAAGCTTTCTTT. This encodes CASRRDSLNTEAFF. V is TRBV7-2 and J is TRBJ1-1, with 7 bases that match TRBD1. The CDR3 sequence is 14 residues long. After removal of 6 bases from V and 0 bases from J, the junction contained 4 bases not matched to a gene. The germline V gene has CDR1 SGHTA and CDR2 FQGNSA.

CDR3 residues: CASSKGVGVDTQYF. In DNA, the CDR3 is TGTGCCAGTAGTAAGGGAGTAGGAGTGGATACGCAGTATTTT. This chain connects TRBV19 to TRBJ2-3, with D possibly matching TRBD2 (5 bases). Trimming stripped 4 bases from V and 6 bases from J, with 14 bases between. The CDR3 runs to 14 residues. The germline CDR1 and CDR2 sequences are LNHDA and SQIVND (reference sequence).

V usage is TRBV14 and J usage is TRBJ2-2, with TRBD1 matching 7 bases. The CDR3 totals 15 residues. Germline loops: CDR1 SGHDN, CDR2 FVKESK. Trimming at V came to 4 bases and at J to 3 bases, leaving 5 bases not matched to a gene. CDR3 in DNA: TGTGCCAGCAGCCGATCGACAGGGCACACCGGGGAGCTGTTTTTT. Amino acids: CASSRSTGHTGELFF.

J is TRBJ1-1 and V is TRBV27; D is unresolved. This CDR3 region has 15 residues. V lost 5 bases and J 5 bases, leaving 18 bases between the germline ends. The germline V gene has CDR1 MNHEY and CDR2 SMNVEV (reference sequence). The CDR3 sequence is CASSPIPLGGTEAFF. The CDR3 nucleotides are TGTGCCAGCAGTCCCATACCCCTAGGAGGGACTGAAGCTTTCTTT.

The rearrangement uses TRBV27 and TRBJ2-3, with D maybe TRBD2 (6 bases). CDR3 size: 16 residues. V was clipped by 7 bases and J by 4 bases, with 21 bases between them. Germline V lookup: CDR1 MNHEY, CDR2 SMNVEV (reference sequence). In DNA, the CDR3 is TGTGCCAGCACCGATGTTGGGGGGATGTTGGCAGATACGCAGTATTTT. Translating it yields CASTDVGGMLADTQYF.